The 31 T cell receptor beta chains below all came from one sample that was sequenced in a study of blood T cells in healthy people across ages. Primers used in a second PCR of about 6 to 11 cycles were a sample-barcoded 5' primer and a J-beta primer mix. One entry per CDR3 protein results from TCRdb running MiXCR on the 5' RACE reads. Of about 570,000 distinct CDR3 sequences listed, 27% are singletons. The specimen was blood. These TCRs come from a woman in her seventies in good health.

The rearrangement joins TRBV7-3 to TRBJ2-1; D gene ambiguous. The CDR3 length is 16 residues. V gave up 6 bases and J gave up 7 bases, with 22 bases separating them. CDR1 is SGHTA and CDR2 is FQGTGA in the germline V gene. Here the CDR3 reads CASSPPGILQVNEQFF. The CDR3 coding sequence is TGTGCCAGCAGTCCACCTGGTATCCTGCAGGTTAATGAGCAGTTCTTC. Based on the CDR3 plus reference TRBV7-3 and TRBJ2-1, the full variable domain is GAGVSQTPSNKVTEKGKYVELRCDPISGHTALYWYRQSLGQGPEFLIYFQGTGAADDSGLPNDRFFAVRPEGSVSTLKIQRTERGDSAVYLCASSPPGILQVNEQFFGPGTRLTVL.

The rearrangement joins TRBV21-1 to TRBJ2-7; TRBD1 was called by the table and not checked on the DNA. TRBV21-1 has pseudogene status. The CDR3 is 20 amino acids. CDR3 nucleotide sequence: TGTGCCAGCAGCAAACAAAACGGCTACAGGGGGCGCGAATGTACCTACGAGCAGTACTTC. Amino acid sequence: CASSKQNGYRGRECTYEQYF.

The CDR3 DNA sequence: TGTGCCAGCAGCCCGAACATAGGGGTCCCCGGGGAGCTGTTTTTT. Translation gives CASSPNIGVPGELFF. This chain links TRBV7-3 with TRBJ2-2; D is possibly TRBD1 (5 bases). The V gene's germline CDR1 is SGHTA and CDR2 FQGTGA. Trimming took off 5 bases at V and 6 bases at J, with 16 bases between the two ends. This CDR3 has 15 residues.

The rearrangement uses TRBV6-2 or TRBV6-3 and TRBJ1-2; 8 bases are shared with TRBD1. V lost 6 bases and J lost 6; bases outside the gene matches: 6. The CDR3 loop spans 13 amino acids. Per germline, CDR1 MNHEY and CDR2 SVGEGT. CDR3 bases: TGTGCCAGCAGACGCGACAGGGGCGATGGCTACACCTTC. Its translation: CASRRDRGDGYTF.

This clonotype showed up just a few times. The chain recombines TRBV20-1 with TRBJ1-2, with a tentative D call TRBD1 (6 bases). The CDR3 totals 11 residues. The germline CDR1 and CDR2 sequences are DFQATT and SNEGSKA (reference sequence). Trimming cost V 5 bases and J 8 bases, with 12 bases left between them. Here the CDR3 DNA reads TGCAGTGCTGTCAGGGGATACGGCTACACCTTC. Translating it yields CSAVRGYGYTF.

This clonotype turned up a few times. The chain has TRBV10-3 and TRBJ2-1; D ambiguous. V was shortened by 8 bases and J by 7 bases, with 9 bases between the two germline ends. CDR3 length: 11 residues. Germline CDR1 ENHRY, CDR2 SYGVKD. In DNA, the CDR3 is TGTGCCATCGCGGAGACGAATGAGCAGTTCTTC. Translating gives CAIAETNEQFF.

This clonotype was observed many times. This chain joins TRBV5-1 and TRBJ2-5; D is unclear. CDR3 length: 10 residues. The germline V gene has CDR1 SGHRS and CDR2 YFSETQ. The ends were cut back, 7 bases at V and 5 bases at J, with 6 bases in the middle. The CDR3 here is CASAGETQYF. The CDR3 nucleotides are TGCGCCAGCGCCGGTGAGACCCAGTACTTC.

The CDR3 DNA sequence: TGCAGTGCTGGGTCTATTGGTGAGATAGAGACCCAGTACTTC. The encoded protein is CSAGSIGEIETQYF. This rearrangement joins TRBV20-1 to TRBJ2-5, with unresolved D. Between the trimmed V and J ends, which lost 5 bases and 4 bases, there was a span of 17 bases. The length of the CDR3 is 14 residues. Germline V CDR1 and CDR2: DFQATT, SNEGSKA (reference sequence).

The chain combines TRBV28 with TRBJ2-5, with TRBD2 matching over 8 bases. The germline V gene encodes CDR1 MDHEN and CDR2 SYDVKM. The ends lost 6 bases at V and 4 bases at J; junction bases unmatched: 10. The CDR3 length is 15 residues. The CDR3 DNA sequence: TGTGCCAGCAGCCCCGGGGGGGCGAAGGCAGAGACCCAGTACTTC. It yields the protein CASSPGGAKAETQYF.

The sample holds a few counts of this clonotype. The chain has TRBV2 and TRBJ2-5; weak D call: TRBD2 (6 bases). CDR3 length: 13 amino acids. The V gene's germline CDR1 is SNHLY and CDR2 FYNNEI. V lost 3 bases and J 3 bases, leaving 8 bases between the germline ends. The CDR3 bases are TGTGCCAGCAGTGAGGAGCGGGAAGAGACCCAGTACTTC. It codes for CASSEEREETQYF.

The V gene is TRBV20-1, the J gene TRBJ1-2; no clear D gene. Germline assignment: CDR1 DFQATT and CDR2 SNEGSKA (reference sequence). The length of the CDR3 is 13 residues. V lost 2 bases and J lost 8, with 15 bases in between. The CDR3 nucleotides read TGCAGTGCTAGACTCTTCCGGGAGTCAGGCTACACCTTC. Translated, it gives CSARLFRESGYTF.

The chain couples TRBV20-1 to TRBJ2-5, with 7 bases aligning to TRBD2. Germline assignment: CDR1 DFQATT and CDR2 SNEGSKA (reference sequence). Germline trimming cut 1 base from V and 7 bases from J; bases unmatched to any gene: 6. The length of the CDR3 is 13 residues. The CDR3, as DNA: TGCAGTGCTAGAGCAGACGGCGGGAGGACCCAGTACTTC. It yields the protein CSARADGGRTQYF.

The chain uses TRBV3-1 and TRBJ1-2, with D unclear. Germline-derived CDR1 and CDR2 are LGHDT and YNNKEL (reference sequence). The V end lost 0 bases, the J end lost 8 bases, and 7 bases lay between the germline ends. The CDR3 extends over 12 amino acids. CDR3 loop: CASSQEVTGYTF. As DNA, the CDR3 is TGTGCCAGCAGCCAAGAAGTGACAGGCTACACCTTC.

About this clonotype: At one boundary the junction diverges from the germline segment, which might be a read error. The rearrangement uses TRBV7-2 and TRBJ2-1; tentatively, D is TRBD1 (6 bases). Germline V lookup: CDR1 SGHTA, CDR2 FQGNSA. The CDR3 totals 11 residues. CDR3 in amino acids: CHVDRYNEQFF. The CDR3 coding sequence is TGCCATGTCGACAGGTACAATGAGCAGTTCTTC.

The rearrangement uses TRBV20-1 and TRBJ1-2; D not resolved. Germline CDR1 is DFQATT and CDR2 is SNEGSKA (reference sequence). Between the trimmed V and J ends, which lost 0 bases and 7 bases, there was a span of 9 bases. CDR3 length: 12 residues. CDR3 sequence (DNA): TGCAGTGCTAGAGATATCCAAGGTGGCTACACCTTC. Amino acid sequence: CSARDIQGGYTF.

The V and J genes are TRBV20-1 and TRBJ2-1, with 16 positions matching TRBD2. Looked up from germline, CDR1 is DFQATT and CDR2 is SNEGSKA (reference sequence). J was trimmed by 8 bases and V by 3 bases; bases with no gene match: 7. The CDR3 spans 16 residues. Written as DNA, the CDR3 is TGCAGTGCTAGCGGTGGGACTAGCGGGGGGGTGGATGAGCAGTTCTTC. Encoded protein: CSASGGTSGGVDEQFF.

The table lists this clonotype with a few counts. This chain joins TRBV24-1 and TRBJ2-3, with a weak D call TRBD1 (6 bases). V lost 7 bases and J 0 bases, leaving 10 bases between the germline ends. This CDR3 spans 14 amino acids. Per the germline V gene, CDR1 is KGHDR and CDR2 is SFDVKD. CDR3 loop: CATRGQSSTDTQYF. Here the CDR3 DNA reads TGTGCCACCAGAGGACAGAGTAGCACAGATACGCAGTATTTT.

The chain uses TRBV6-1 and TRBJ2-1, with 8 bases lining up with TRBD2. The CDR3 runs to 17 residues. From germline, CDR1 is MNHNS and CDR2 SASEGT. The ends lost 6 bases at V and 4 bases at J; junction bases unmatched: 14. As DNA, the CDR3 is TGTGCCAGCAGCCCGTCCCCAGCGGGGGCCTCGTACAATGAGCAGTTCTTC. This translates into CASSPSPAGASYNEQFF.

Here the CDR3 DNA reads TGTGCCAGCTTTCCGGGACAGCCTTCCGCGGGGACAGATACGCAGTATTTT. This translates into CASFPGQPSAGTDTQYF. V usage is TRBV6-1 and J usage is TRBJ2-3; maybe TRBD1 (7 bases). V gave up 8 bases and J gave up 3 bases, with 24 bases separating them. This CDR3 has 17 residues. In germline, CDR1 is MNHNS, CDR2 SASEGT.

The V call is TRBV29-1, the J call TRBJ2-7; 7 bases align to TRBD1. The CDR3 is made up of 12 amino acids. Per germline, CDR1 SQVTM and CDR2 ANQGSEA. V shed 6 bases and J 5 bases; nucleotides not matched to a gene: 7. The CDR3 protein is CSVTGLTNEQYF. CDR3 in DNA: TGCAGCGTGACAGGGCTGACCAACGAGCAGTACTTC.

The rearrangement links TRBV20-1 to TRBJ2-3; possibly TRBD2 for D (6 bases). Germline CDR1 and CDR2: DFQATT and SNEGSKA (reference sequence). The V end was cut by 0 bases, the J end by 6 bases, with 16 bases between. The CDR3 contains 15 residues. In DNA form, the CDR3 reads TGCAGTGCTAGAGATTTTAGCGGAGGGTCGGATACGCAGTATTTT. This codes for CSARDFSGGSDTQYF.

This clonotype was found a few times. The CDR3 DNA is TGTGCCAGCAGCCATGGGGTCGGCGACAGGGAGCTGTTTTTT. This encodes CASSHGVGDRELFF. The V and J genes are TRBV7-9 and TRBJ1-4, with D unclear. The better agreement between TRBJ2-2 and the DNA end casts doubt on the J call. This CDR3 region has 14 residues. The V gene's germline CDR1 is SEHNR and CDR2 FQNEAQ (reference sequence).

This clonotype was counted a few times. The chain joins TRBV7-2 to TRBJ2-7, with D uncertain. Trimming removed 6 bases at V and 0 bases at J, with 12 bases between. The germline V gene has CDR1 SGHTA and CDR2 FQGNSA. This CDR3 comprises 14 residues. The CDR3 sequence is CASRNAGSSYEQYF. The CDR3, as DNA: TGTGCCAGCAGAAACGCCGGAAGCTCCTACGAGCAGTACTTC.

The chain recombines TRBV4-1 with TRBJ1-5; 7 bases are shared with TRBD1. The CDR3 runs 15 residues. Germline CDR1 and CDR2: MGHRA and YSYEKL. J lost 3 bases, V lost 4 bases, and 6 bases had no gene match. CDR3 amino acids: CASSPTGTDNQPQHF. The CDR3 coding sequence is TGCGCCAGCAGCCCGACCGGGACAGACAATCAGCCCCAGCATTTT.

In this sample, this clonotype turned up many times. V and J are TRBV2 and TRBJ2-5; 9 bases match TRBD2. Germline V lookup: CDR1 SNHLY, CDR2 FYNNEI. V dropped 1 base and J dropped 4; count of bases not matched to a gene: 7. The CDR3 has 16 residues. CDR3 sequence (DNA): TGTGCCAGCAGTGAAGGGGGACTAGCCCCCCCAGAGACCCAGTACTTC. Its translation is CASSEGGLAPPETQYF. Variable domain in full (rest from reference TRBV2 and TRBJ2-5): EPEVTQTPSHQVTQMGQEVILRCVPISNHLYFYWYRQILGQKVEFLVSFYNNEISEKSEIFDDQFSVERPDGSNFTLKIRSTKLEDSAMYFCASSEGGLAPPETQYFGPGTRLLVL.

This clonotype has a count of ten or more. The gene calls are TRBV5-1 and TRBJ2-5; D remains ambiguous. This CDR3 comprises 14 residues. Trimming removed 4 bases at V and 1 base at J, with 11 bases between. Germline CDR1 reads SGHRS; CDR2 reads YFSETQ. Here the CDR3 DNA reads TGCGCCAGCAGCCCGACAATCCTCCAAGAGACCCAGTACTTC. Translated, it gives CASSPTILQETQYF.

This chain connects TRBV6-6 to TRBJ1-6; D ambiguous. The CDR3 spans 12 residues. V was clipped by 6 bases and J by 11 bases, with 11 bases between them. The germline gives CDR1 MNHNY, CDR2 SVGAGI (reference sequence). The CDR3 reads CASSTRVAPLHF. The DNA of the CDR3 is TGTGCCAGCAGCACCCGGGTTGCACCCCTCCACTTT.

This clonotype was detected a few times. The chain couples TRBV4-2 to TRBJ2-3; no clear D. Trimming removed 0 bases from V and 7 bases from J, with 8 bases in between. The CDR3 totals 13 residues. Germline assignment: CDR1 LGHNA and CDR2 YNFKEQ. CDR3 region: CASSQDQENTQYF. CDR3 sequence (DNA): TGTGCCAGCAGCCAAGATCAGGAGAATACGCAGTATTTT.

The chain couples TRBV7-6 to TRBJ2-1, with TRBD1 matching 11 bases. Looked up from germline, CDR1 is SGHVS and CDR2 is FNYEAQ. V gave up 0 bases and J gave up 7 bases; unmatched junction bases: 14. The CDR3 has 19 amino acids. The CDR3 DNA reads TGTGCCAGCAGCTTAGCCCATAGGACAGGGGGCGCCGTAGATAATGAGCAGTTCTTC. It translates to CASSLAHRTGGAVDNEQFF. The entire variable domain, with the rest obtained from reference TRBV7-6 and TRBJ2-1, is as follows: GAGVSQSPRYKVTKRGQDVALRCDPISGHVSLYWYRQALGQGPEFLTYFNYEAQQDKSGLPNDRFSAERPEGSISTLTIQRTEQRDSAMYRCASSLAHRTGGAVDNEQFFGPGTRLTVL.

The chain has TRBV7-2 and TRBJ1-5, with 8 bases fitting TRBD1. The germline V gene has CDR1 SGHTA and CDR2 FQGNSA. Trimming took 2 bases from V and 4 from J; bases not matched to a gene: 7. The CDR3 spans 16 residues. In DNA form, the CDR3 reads TGTGCCAGCAGCTTAACCGGACAGGGTGGGAATCAGCCCCAGCATTTT. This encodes CASSLTGQGGNQPQHF.

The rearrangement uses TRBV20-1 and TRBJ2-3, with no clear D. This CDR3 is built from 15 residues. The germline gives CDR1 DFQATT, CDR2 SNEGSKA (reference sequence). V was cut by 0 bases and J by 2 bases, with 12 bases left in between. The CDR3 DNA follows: TGCAGTGCTAGAGATAGCAGTGGGGTCACAGATACGCAGTATTTT. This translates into CSARDSSGVTDTQYF.